This T cell receptor beta chain was profiled in a study of shared clonotypes between healthy human individuals. Findings and limits, study-wide: Memory subsets had estimated richness that was generally smaller than that of naive subsets. Between a handful of donors, naive CD4 clonotypes were shared at a level of approximately 5%.

Using immunoSEQ multiplex PCR, the repertoire was profiled, and TCRdb retains in-frame clones only, with some absent. Among just over 2,000,000 clones listed, 85% to 95% were seen once. Germline V CDR1 and CDR2: GTSNPN, SVGIG (reference sequence). V was clipped by 0 bases and J by 8 bases, with 24 bases between them. CDR3 length: 17 amino acids. Comments on this clone: The target antigen is unknown.

The sample consisted of naive CD4+ T cells sorted from blood. The subset: CD45RA+ positively selected. The chain combines TRBV30 with TRBJ2-3; possible D gene TRBD2, 5 bases. This receptor was obtained from a man between 18 and 29 years old in good health. The CDR3 loop is CAWSVRRYTYDVGTQYF. The DNA of the CDR3 is TGTGCCTGGAGTGTAAGGAGGTATACCTACGATGTTGGTACGCAGTATTTT.